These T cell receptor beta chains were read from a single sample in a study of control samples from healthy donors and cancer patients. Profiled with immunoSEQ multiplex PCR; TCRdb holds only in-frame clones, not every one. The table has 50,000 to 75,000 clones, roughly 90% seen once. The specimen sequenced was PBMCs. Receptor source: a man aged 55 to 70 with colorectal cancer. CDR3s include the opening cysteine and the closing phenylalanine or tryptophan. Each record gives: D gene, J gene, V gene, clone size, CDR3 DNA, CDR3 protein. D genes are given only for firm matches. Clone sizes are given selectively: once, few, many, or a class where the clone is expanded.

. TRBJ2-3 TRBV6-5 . TGTGCCAGCAGTTCACCTCTAGCGAGAGATACGCAGTATTTT CASSSPLARDTQYF
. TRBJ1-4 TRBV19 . TGTGCCAGCGCCGACCGAGCAACTAATGAAAAACTGTTTTTT CASADRATNEKLFF
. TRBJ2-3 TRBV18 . TGTGCCAGCTCACCACAATTGGCTAGCGATAAATCTTATACGCAGTATTTT CASSPQLASDKSYTQYF
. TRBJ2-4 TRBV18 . TGTGCCAGCTCACCACTTGAGGGGACCAAAAACATTCAGTACTTC CASSPLEGTKNIQYF
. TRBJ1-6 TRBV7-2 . TGTGCCAGCAGCTTAGAGACTGGACCCCTCCACTTT CASSLETGPLHF
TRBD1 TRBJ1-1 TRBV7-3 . TGTGCCAGCAGCCGGGACAGTTACACTGAAGCTTTCTTT CASSRDSYTEAFF
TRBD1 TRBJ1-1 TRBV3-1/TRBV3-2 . TGTGCCAGCAGCCGACACAGGGGGCAGGAAGCTTTCTTT CASSRHRGQEAFF
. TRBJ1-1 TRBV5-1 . TGCGCCAGCAGCTTTACGGGCCAGCTTAGCCCTGAAGCTTTCTTT CASSFTGQLSPEAFF
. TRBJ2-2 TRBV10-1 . TGCGCCAGCAGTGAGGCAGGAATTAACACCGGGGAGCTGTTTTTT CASSEAGINTGELFF
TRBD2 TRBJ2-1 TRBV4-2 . TGTGCCAGCAGCCAAACGCTTTTGGCTAGCGGGGGGTCGCAGTTCTTC CASSQTLLASGGSQFF
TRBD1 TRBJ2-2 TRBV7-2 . TGTGCCAGCACCCGACAGGGGGCCCTTCACACCGGGGAGCTGTTTTTT CASTRQGALHTGELFF
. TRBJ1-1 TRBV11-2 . TGTGCCAGCAGCTTAGATCAATTGGGGATCACTGAAGCTTTCTTT CASSLDQLGITEAFF
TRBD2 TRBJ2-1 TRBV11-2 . TGTGCCATCTCGGCCCCAGCGGGGGGAAACAATGAGCAGTTCTTC CAISAPAGGNNEQFF
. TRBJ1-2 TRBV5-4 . TGTGCCAGCATGGCGGGCCGGGCCAACTATGGCTACACCTTC CASMAGRANYGYTF
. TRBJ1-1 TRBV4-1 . TGCGCCAGCAGCCAAGATCAGAGCCTCTCCATGAACACTGAAGCTTTCTTT CASSQDQSLSMNTEAFF
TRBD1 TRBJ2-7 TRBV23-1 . TGCGCCAGCAGTCATAGGGACAGGGTGAGCTCCTACGAGCAGTACTTC CASSHRDRVSSYEQYF
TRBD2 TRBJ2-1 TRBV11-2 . TGTGCCAGCAGCTTTGGGGTTAGCGGGGGTGCCTTCAATGAGCAGTTCTTC CASSFGVSGGAFNEQFF
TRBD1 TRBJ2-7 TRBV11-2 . TGTGCCAGCAGCCCGAGGGGGCAGGGGGCCTACGAGCAGTACTTC CASSPRGQGAYEQYF
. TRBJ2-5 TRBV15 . TGTGCCACCAGCCCCGCAGGGGTTCGTGAGACCCAGTACTTC CATSPAGVRETQYF
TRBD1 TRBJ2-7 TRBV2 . TGTGCCAGCAGTGGGGGACAGGGGCTATCCTACGAGCAGTACTTC CASSGGQGLSYEQYF
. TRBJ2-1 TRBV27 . TGTGCCAGCAGTTTATTCCCGATGAGCTCCTACAATGAGCAGTTCTTC CASSLFPMSSYNEQFF
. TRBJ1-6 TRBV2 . TGTGCCAGCAGTGAATCCGGCTATAATTCACCCCTCCACTTT CASSESGYNSPLHF
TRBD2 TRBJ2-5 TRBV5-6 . TGTGCCAGCAGCTTGCTCGTGGCGGGGGGGCTCCAAGAGACCCAGTACTTC CASSLLVAGGLQETQYF
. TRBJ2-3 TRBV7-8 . TGTGCCAGCATCACACCCGGCACAGATACGCAGTATTTT CASITPGTDTQYF
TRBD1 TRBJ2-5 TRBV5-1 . TGCGCCAGCAGCATCGGGACAGGGGGCAAAGAGACCCAGTACTTC CASSIGTGGKETQYF
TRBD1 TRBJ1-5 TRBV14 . TGTGCCAGCAGCCAACCGACCCACAGGGGGAGAAGCAATCAGCCCCAGCATTTT CASSQPTHRGRSNQPQHF
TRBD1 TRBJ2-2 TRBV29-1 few TGCAGCGTAGTCGGGGCAGGGGGCCACGGGGAGCTGTTTTTT CSVVGAGGHGELFF
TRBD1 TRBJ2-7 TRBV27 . TGTGCCAGCAGCAGGGACAGGGCCTACTACGAGCAGTACTTC CASSRDRAYYEQYF
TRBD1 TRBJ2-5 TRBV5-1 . TGCGCCAGCAGCTTGGTGGGACAGGGGACAGCGCAAGAGACCCAGTACTTC CASSLVGQGTAQETQYF
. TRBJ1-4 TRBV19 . TGTGCCAGTAGTATTTATCCGGGTGAGAGTGAAAAACTGTTTTTT CASSIYPGESEKLFF
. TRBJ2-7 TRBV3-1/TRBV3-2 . TGTGCCAGCAGCCAAGGCCCCTCCGGGTACTACGAGCAGTACTTC CASSQGPSGYYEQYF
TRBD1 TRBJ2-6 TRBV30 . TGTGCCTGGAGTCGGGACAGCTCTGGGGCCAACGTCCTGACTTTC CAWSRDSSGANVLTF
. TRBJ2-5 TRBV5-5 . TGTGCCAGCAGCTTGGGGGGGCAGGCAAGGGAGACCCAGTACTTC CASSLGGQARETQYF
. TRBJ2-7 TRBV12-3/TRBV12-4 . TGTGCCAGCAGCCAAACAATCCACGAGCAGTACTTC CASSQTIHEQYF
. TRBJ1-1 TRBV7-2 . TGTGCCAGCAGTCAAACAGTTGAAGCTTTCTTT CASSQTVEAFF
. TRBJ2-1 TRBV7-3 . TGTGCCAGCAGTCGAGGATCCTACAATGAGCAGTTCTTC CASSRGSYNEQFF
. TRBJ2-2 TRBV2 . TGTGCCAGCAAGGTTGGCGGGGAGCTGTTTTTT CASKVGGELFF
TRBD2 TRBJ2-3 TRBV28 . TGTGCCAGCAGCGGTCCCCCTAAAGCGGGGTTGGCAGATACGCAGTATTTT CASSGPPKAGLADTQYF
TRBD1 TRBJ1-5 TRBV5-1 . TGCGCCAGCATGGTGCCCAGGCCGACAGGGGTCTTAAGGGGCAATCAGCCCCAGCATTTT CASMVPRPTGVLRGNQPQHF
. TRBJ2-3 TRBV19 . TGTGCCAGTAGTATATATGCACCCGCGGGCGATACGCAGTATTTT CASSIYAPAGDTQYF